Listed here is a single T cell receptor (beta chain). What it recognizes is unknown. Trimming took off 4 bases at V and 3 bases at J, with 7 bases between the two ends. Germline CDR1 and CDR2: SNHLY and FYNNEI. The CDR3 extends over 12 amino acids. The sample comes from a study of TIL therapy for anti-PD-1-resistant metastatic lung cancer. Study details: Tumor harvest preceded PD-1/PD-L1 blockade, followed by nivolumab treatment. Whole-study findings and limits: This highly selected cohort may not generalize to typical lung cancer patients. TIL clonotype persistence in blood showed no apparent association with response.

Time point given: pre-treatment sample, taken before nivolumab and TIL therapy. This was the immunoSEQ v3 assay. Profiling relied on immunoSEQ multiplex PCR, and the TCRdb table lists in-frame clones only, not all of them. The data contain around 21,000 clones, around 71% of them singletons. The chain recombines TRBV2 with TRBJ2-7; D is uncertain. The specimen was blood, collected at baseline. The receptor was isolated from a person aged 25 to 80 with non-small cell lung cancer. CDR3 loop: CASSAARYEQYV. In nucleotides, the CDR3 is TGTGCCAGCAGTGCGGCACGCTACGAGCAGTACGTC.